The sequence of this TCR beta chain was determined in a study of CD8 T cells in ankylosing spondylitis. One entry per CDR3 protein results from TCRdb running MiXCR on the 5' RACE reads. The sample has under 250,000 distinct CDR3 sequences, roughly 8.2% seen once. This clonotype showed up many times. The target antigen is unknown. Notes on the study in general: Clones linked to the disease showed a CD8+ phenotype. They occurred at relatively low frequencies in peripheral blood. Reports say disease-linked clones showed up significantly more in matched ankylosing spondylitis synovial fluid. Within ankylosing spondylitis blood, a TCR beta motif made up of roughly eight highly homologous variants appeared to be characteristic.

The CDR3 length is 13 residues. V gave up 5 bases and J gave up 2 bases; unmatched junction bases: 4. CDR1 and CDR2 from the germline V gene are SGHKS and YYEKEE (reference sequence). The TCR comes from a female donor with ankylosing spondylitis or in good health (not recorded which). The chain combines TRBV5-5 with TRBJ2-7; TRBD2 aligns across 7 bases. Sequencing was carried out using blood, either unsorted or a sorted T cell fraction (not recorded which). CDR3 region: CASSEGGAYEQYF. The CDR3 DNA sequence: TGTGCCAGCAGTGAGGGAGGGGCCTACGAGCAGTACTTC.